Each of the 6 T cell receptor beta chains below was sequenced from the same sample in a study of naive and memory T cell subsets. TCR cDNA received a 3' ligated oligonucleotide that carried a UMI. Four PCR rounds used nested alpha and beta constant region primers plus the SP2 primer. TCRdb independently ran MiXCR on the 5' RACE reads; one entry per CDR3 protein. This repertoire shows more than 50,000 distinct CDR3 sequences, more than 6% found once; its top ten account for roughly 21%. The source of these receptors is a female donor in good health.

In its sample, this clonotype was seen many times. This chain joins TRBV6-4 and TRBJ1-5, with D possibly matching TRBD1 (5 bases). CDR3 length equals 16 residues. Germline assignment: CDR1 MRHNA and CDR2 SNTAGT. Trimming left V 0 bases short and J 2 bases short, with 11 bases between. In DNA, the CDR3 is TGTGCCAGCAGTGACTCGGGAGAAGGGGGCAATCAGCCCCAGCATTTT. It is translated as CASSDSGEGGNQPQHF.

This clonotype was found many times. The V and J genes are TRBV12-3 or TRBV12-4 and TRBJ1-2, with D uncertain. This CDR3 is 12 amino acids long. Between the trimmed V and J ends, which lost 4 bases and 8 bases, there was a span of 11 bases. This CDR3 is CASSSGVGGYTF. Written as DNA, the CDR3 is TGTGCCAGCAGTTCGGGAGTTGGCGGCTACACCTTC.

The rearrangement uses TRBV6-5 and TRBJ2-1; D is possibly TRBD2 (5 bases). Per germline, CDR1 MNHEY and CDR2 SVGAGI. The CDR3 loop spans 16 amino acids. V dropped 6 bases and J dropped 3 bases, with 18 bases sitting between them. The CDR3 sequence: CASSRDYRDLYNEQFF. In DNA form, the CDR3 reads TGTGCCAGCAGCCGTGACTACCGCGACCTCTACAATGAGCAGTTCTTC.

This clonotype has more than one count but fewer than ten. J is TRBJ1-1 and V is TRBV28; D is uncertain. This CDR3 has 13 amino acids. Germline-derived CDR1 and CDR2 are MDHEN and SYDVKM. V shed 5 bases and J shed 10 bases, with 17 bases lying between them. The CDR3 loop reads CASSDLGPGRAFF. CDR3 bases: TGTGCCAGCAGTGATCTAGGACCTGGGAGAGCTTTCTTT. The full variable domain, with the rest looked up from reference TRBV28 and TRBJ1-1, is DVKVTQSSRYLVKRTGEKVFLECVQDMDHENMFWYRQDPGLGLRLIYFSYDVKMKEKGDIPEGYSVSREKKERFSLILESASTNQTSMYLCASSDLGPGRAFFGQGTRLTVV.

Details on this clonotype: A read error is possible here, since a much larger clone lies one base away. This chain uses TRBV20-1 with TRBJ2-1, with a tentative D call TRBD2 (5 bases). The CDR3 consists of 15 residues. In germline, CDR1 is DFQATT, CDR2 SNEGSKA (reference sequence). As DNA, the CDR3 is TGCAGTGCTAGGGTACCACTAGGATCCTACATTGAGCAGTTCTTC. Translated, it gives CSARVPLGSYIEQFF.

The chain recombines TRBV12-3 or TRBV12-4 with TRBJ1-6; D call uncertain. The V gene lost 1 base and the J gene lost 7 bases, with 11 bases spanning the gap. There are 15 residues in the CDR3. As DNA, the CDR3 is TGTGCCAGCAGTTTAGATCGGGGAGGAAATTCACCCCTCCACTTT. As protein: CASSLDRGGNSPLHF.